The present T cell receptor beta chain was sequenced within a study of T cells in localized non-small cell lung cancer. Study-wide findings and caveats: Because only a single region of the tumor was sequenced, heterogeneity remains possible.

Some clones are missing from TCRdb's copy, which holds only in-frame ones; the method was immunoSEQ multiplex PCR. The sample includes tens of thousands of clones, 93% of them seen just once. From germline, CDR1 is LNHDA and CDR2 SQIVND (reference sequence). Trimming shortened V by 6 bases and J by 5 bases, and 16 bases separated the two germline ends. The CDR3 runs 14 residues. A note on this clone: Antigen specificity is unknown.

The V and J genes are TRBV19 and TRBJ1-1; D ambiguous. The sequencing here drew on peripheral blood, taken before any cancer treatment. The TCR was taken from an older female donor with stage I lung adenocarcinoma. CDR3 sequence (DNA): TGTGCCAGTAGACGCAGACGTCTCGAGACTGAAGCTTTCTTT. The encoded protein is CASRRRRLETEAFF.